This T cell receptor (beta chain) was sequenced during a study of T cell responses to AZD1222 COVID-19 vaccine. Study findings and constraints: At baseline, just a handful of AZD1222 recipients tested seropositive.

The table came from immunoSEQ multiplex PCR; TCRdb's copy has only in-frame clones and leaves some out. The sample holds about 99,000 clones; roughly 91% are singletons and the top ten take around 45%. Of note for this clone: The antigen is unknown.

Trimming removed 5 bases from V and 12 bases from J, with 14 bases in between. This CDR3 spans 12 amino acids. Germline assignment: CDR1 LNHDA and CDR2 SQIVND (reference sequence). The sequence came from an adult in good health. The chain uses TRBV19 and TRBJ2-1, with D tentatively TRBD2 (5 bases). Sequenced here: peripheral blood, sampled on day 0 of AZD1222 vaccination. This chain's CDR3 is CASSREGVPQFF. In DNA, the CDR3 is TGTGCCAGTAGTCGTGAGGGAGTGCCGCAGTTCTTC.